One sample yielded the 21 T cell receptor beta chains listed below, sequenced in a study of blood T cell repertoires in COVID-19. Some clones are missing from TCRdb's copy, which holds only in-frame ones; the method was immunoSEQ multiplex PCR. The table includes about 490,000 clones, over 75% detected once. Source material: peripheral blood. All receptors come from a human donor in a cohort sampled during active COVID-19.

V gene TRBV19 combines with J gene TRBJ1-2; possibly TRBD1 for D (6 bases). Trimming pared 8 bases from V and 7 bases from J, leaving 20 bases between. This CDR3 comprises 14 residues. The germline V gene encodes CDR1 LNHDA and CDR2 SQIVND (reference sequence). The CDR3 loop is CASSTGRRATGYTF. CDR3 sequence (DNA): TGTGCCAGTTCCACAGGGAGACGGGCCACTGGCTACACCTTC.

The chain joins TRBV2 to TRBJ1-1; tentative D call: TRBD1 (5 bases). The CDR3 loop spans 13 amino acids. Germline CDR1 and CDR2: SNHLY and FYNNEI. V was trimmed by 7 bases and J by 3 bases, leaving 12 bases between them. Here the CDR3 DNA reads TGTGCCAGCACGGCGGGGGAGGACACTGAAGCTTTCTTT. This translates into CASTAGEDTEAFF.

V and J are TRBV9 and TRBJ2-2; D uncertain. The germline V and J ends were trimmed by 0 bases and 0 bases, with 9 bases remaining between them. The CDR3 runs 16 residues. CDR1 and CDR2 (germline): SGDLS, YYNGEE. CDR3 protein: CASSVGPAANTGELFF. CDR3 nucleotide sequence: TGTGCCAGCAGCGTAGGGCCGGCGGCGAACACCGGGGAGCTGTTTTTT.

The chain links TRBV10-3 to TRBJ1-2, with TRBD1 matching over 10 bases. Trimming at V came to 8 bases and at J to 6 bases, leaving 6 bases not matched to a gene. The length of the CDR3 is 13 residues. Germline V CDR1 and CDR2: ENHRY, SYGVKD. The CDR3 DNA is TGTGCCATCGGGGGGACAGGGGAGGATGGCTACACCTTC. Translation gives CAIGGTGEDGYTF.

This clone was picked up one time. This chain's CDR3 is CASGLLASTDTQYF. The DNA of the CDR3 is TGTGCCAGCGGGCTGTTGGCTAGCACAGATACGCAGTATTTT. The chain combines TRBV2 with TRBJ2-3; D is unresolved. The CDR3 spans 14 residues. Trimming shortened V by 8 bases and J by 0 bases, and 12 bases separated the two germline ends. Germline CDR1 is SNHLY and CDR2 is FYNNEI.

The chain couples TRBV24-1 to TRBJ2-1, with 10 bases aligning to TRBD2. From germline, CDR1 is KGHDR and CDR2 SFDVKD. The CDR3 has 18 amino acids. Trimming at V came to 7 bases and at J to 6 bases, leaving 17 bases not matched to a gene. CDR3 in amino acids: CATSRGALGLAKGNEQFF. DNA for the CDR3: TGTGCCACCAGCCGGGGGGCCCTGGGACTAGCGAAGGGCAATGAGCAGTTCTTC.

The count of this clone is one. The V and J genes are TRBV7-8 and TRBJ2-3, with 11 bases lining up with TRBD2. The CDR3 is 16 residues long. V dropped 5 bases and J dropped 0; count of bases not matched to a gene: 4. The V gene's germline CDR1 is SGHVS and CDR2 FQNEAQ. CDR3 nucleotides: TGTGCCAGCAGCGACGGACTAGCGGGCAGCACAGATACGCAGTATTTT. It codes for CASSDGLAGSTDTQYF.

This clone came up once. The chain couples TRBV15 to TRBJ1-5; tentative D call: TRBD1 (5 bases). V was cut by 0 bases and J by 7 bases, with 7 bases left in between. CDR3 length: 13 residues. Germline values: CDR1 LNHNV, CDR2 YYDKDF (reference sequence). CDR3 nucleotides: TGTGCCACCAGCAGAGATCGGGGGCAGCCCCAGCATTTT. Amino acids: CATSRDRGQPQHF.

In this sample, this clone turned up once. The chain combines TRBV19 with TRBJ2-3; D may be TRBD1 (5 bases). V lost 4 bases and J 2 bases, leaving 13 bases between the germline ends. The CDR3 runs 15 residues. Germline-derived CDR1 and CDR2 are LNHDA and SQIVND (reference sequence). The CDR3 DNA reads TGTGCCAGTAGTACCAGGGCGTCGAACACAGATACGCAGTATTTT. Its protein is CASSTRASNTDTQYF.

This sequence joins TRBV6-2 or TRBV6-3 and TRBJ1-4, with 7 nucleotides matching TRBD1. In germline, CDR1 is MNHEY, CDR2 SVGEGT. The CDR3 length is 16 residues. V lost 6 bases and J lost 6; bases outside the gene matches: 13. CDR3 DNA sequence: TGTGCCAGCAGCGCCGGGACAGAGACTTCTTATGAAAAACTGTTTTTT. Translating it yields CASSAGTETSYEKLFF.

This chain uses TRBV3-1 (or the pseudogene TRBV3-2) with TRBJ1-5; D ambiguous. V was pared by 0 bases and J by 6 bases, with 9 bases between. The germline V gene has CDR1 LGHDT and CDR2 YNNKEL (reference sequence). This CDR3 has 14 residues. The CDR3 here is CASSQDAVGQPQHF. The CDR3 region has the DNA TGTGCCAGCAGCCAAGATGCGGTGGGTCAGCCCCAGCATTTT.

The V call is TRBV3-1 (or the pseudogene TRBV3-2), the J call TRBJ1-1; 8 bases are a match to TRBD1. In germline, CDR1 is LGHDT, CDR2 YNNKEL (reference sequence). V gave up 6 bases and J gave up 1 base; unmatched junction bases: 1. The CDR3 consists of 13 residues. The CDR3 reads CASRDRENTEAFF. CDR3 bases: TGTGCCAGCAGGGACAGGGAGAACACTGAAGCTTTCTTT.

The chain combines TRBV29-1 with TRBJ2-7, with 10 bases aligning to TRBD1. J lost 2 bases, V lost 1 base, and 2 bases had no gene match. Germline V gives CDR1 SQVTM, CDR2 ANQGSEA. The CDR3 has 14 amino acids. CDR3 nucleotide sequence: TGCAGCGTTGAAGGAGGACAGGGGGCCTACGAGCAGTACTTC. Translated, it gives CSVEGGQGAYEQYF.

The chain is built from TRBV11-2 and TRBJ1-1; D is perhaps TRBD1 (5 bases). The CDR3 spans 17 residues. With 5 bases removed from V and 1 base from J, the gap between germline ends came to 20 bases. Germline loops: CDR1 SGHAT, CDR2 FQNNGV. The CDR3 sequence: CASSPRRIQVANTEAFF. CDR3 DNA sequence: TGTGCCAGCAGCCCGCGCCGAATACAGGTCGCGAACACTGAAGCTTTCTTT.

This chain connects TRBV30 to TRBJ2-1, with 9 positions matching TRBD1. The CDR3 length is 17 residues. Germline loops: CDR1 GTSNPN, CDR2 SVGIG (reference sequence). The V segment lost 0 bases and the J segment 3 bases; nucleotides outside the gene matches: 9. CDR3 nucleotides: TGTGCCTGGAGTGTAGGCGGGGGACAGGGCCTCTACAATGAGCAGTTCTTC. Its translation: CAWSVGGGQGLYNEQFF.

A single count supports this clone. The rearrangement links TRBV4-1 to TRBJ1-3; D possibly corresponds to TRBD1 (5 bases). Between the trimmed V and J ends, which lost 0 bases and 3 bases, there was a span of 12 bases. This CDR3 has 16 amino acids. CDR1 and CDR2 (germline): MGHRA, YSYEKL. Written as DNA, the CDR3 is TGCGCCAGCAGCCAAGATCAGGGCAGAATTGGAAACACCATATATTTT. Its translation: CASSQDQGRIGNTIYF.

The chain has TRBV18 and TRBJ1-4; 7 bases line up with TRBD1. Trimming took 3 bases from V and 4 from J; bases not matched to a gene: 2. This CDR3 is built from 14 residues. Germline-derived CDR1 and CDR2 are KGHSH and LQKENI. The CDR3 DNA reads as TGTGCCAGCTCACCGGACAGGAATAATGAAAAACTGTTTTTT. This translates into CASSPDRNNEKLFF.

The chain combines TRBV5-4 with TRBJ2-3, with D possibly matching TRBD1 (5 bases). This CDR3 contains 13 residues. Germline assignment: CDR1 SGHNT and CDR2 YYREEE (reference sequence). Trimming left V 4 bases short and J 3 bases short, with 9 bases between. CDR3 in amino acids: CASSPGQTDTQYF. The CDR3 DNA reads TGTGCCAGCAGCCCCGGACAAACAGATACGCAGTATTTT.

The chain joins TRBV29-1 to TRBJ2-7; possible D gene TRBD2, 5 bases. Germline loops: CDR1 SQVTM, CDR2 ANQGSEA. This CDR3 is 12 amino acids long. Trimming left V 4 bases short and J 2 bases short, with 9 bases between. The CDR3 coding sequence is TGCAGCGTTGGAGGAGGAACCTACGAGCAGTACTTC. It yields the protein CSVGGGTYEQYF.

This clone was recorded many times. CDR3 residues: CATSRDRVGGYTF. The CDR3 DNA sequence: TGTGCCACCAGCAGAGACAGGGTGGGTGGCTACACCTTC. This chain links TRBV15 with TRBJ1-2; tentatively, D is TRBD1 (5 bases). CDR3 length: 13 residues. Looked up from germline, CDR1 is LNHNV and CDR2 is YYDKDF (reference sequence). V was pared by 0 bases and J by 7 bases, with 9 bases between.

The chain carries TRBV24-1 and TRBJ2-1; 12 bases match TRBD2. CDR1 KGHDR and CDR2 SFDVKD come from the germline V gene. V trimming: 2 bases; J trimming: 6 bases; junction bases outside the gene matches: 7. The CDR3 sequence is 17 residues long. The CDR3 region is CATSDSGLAGFGNEQFF. CDR3 coding DNA: TGTGCCACCAGTGATTCGGGACTAGCGGGTTTCGGCAATGAGCAGTTCTTC.